A single sample is the source of the 8 T cell receptor beta chains below, sequenced in a study of blood T cell repertoires in COVID-19. Method: immunoSEQ multiplex PCR; TCRdb's copy keeps in-frame clones and lacks some. The data show about 300,000 clones, 85% seen once. The sample taken for sequencing was PBMCs or T cells enriched from blood (not recorded which). All receptors come from a young woman who had been exposed to COVID-19.

The chain carries TRBV28 and TRBJ2-7; tentatively, D is TRBD1 (8 bases). Per germline, CDR1 MDHEN and CDR2 SYDVKM. The CDR3 loop spans 17 amino acids. V was clipped by 5 bases and J by 0 bases, with 20 bases between them. The DNA for the CDR3 is TGTGCCAGCAGTCCTACCCCACAGGGGGGGAGCTCCTACGAGCAGTACTTC. Its translation is CASSPTPQGGSSYEQYF.

Concerning this clone itself: One end of the junction is discordant with germline, which a read error may explain. V is TRBV7-7 and J is TRBJ2-1; TRBD2 aligns across 9 bases. The CDR3 has 15 residues. The germline V gene has CDR1 SSHAT and CDR2 FNYEAQ (reference sequence). The CDR3 region has the DNA TGTGCTAGCAGCCCCGGTCTAGCGGGAATAAATGAGCAGTTCTTC. Protein sequence: CASSPGLAGINEQFF.

This clone was recorded once. The V and J genes are TRBV19 and TRBJ2-7; maybe TRBD1 (5 bases). V lost 2 bases, J lost 6 bases, and 8 bases lay in between. Per germline, CDR1 LNHDA and CDR2 SQIVND (reference sequence). The length of the CDR3 is 12 residues. The chain's CDR3 is CASSIPQGEQYF. The CDR3 bases are TGTGCCAGTAGTATACCTCAGGGCGAGCAGTACTTC.

The chain joins TRBV28 to TRBJ1-3; D gene uncertain. Trimming stripped 2 bases from V and 8 bases from J, with 13 bases between. CDR3 size: 14 residues. Germline-derived CDR1 and CDR2 are MDHEN and SYDVKM. The CDR3 loop is CASSLRFTPDTIYF. The CDR3 DNA follows: TGTGCCAGCAGTTTACGGTTCACCCCGGACACCATATATTTT.

There are a few counts of this clone. The chain carries TRBV7-9 and TRBJ2-7; D is perhaps TRBD1 (5 bases). V lost 4 bases and J lost 6, with 10 bases in between. The germline V gene encodes CDR1 SEHNR and CDR2 FQNEAQ (reference sequence). This CDR3 comprises 12 residues. CDR3 coding DNA: TGTGCCAGCAGCTCAACAGGCCCCGAGCAGTACTTC. Translating gives CASSSTGPEQYF.

The CDR3: CASRGAQANNEQFF. The CDR3 DNA sequence: TGTGCCAGCAGGGGCGCCCAGGCTAACAATGAGCAGTTCTTC. The chain recombines TRBV28 with TRBJ2-1; D gene uncertain. The CDR3 covers 14 residues. The germline V gene encodes CDR1 MDHEN and CDR2 SYDVKM. Trimming shortened V by 6 bases and J by 5 bases, and 14 bases separated the two germline ends.

The V gene is TRBV20-1, the J gene TRBJ1-1; TRBD1 is a possible D gene (5 bases). The CDR3 is 13 amino acids. The germline gives CDR1 DFQATT, CDR2 SNEGSKA (reference sequence). V lost 3 bases and J lost 3, with 11 bases in between. The CDR3 protein is CSASSSRDTEAFF. The CDR3 DNA follows: TGCAGTGCTAGTTCGTCCAGGGACACTGAAGCTTTCTTT.

The chain employs TRBV5-1 and TRBJ2-5, with 13 positions matching TRBD2. The CDR3 loop spans 17 amino acids. Germline lookup yields CDR1 SGHRS and CDR2 YFSETQ. V shed 3 bases and J 2 bases; nucleotides not matched to a gene: 7. CDR3 sequence: CASSSGLAGRGQETQYF. The CDR3 region has the DNA TGCGCCAGCAGCTCGGGACTAGCGGGGCGGGGGCAAGAGACCCAGTACTTC.